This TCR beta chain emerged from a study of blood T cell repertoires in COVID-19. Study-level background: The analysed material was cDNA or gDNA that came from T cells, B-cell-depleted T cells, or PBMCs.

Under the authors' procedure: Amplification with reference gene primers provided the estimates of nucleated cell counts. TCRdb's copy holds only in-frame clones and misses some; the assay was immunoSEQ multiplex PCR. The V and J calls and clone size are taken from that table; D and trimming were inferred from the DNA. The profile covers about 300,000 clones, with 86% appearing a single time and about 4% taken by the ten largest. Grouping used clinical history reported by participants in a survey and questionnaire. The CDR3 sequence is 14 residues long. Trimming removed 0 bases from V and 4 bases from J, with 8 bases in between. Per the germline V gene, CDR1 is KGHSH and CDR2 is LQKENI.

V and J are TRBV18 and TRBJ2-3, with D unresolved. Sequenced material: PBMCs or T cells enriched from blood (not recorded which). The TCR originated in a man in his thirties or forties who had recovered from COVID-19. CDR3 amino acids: CASSPPSTPDTQYF. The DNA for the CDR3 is TGTGCCAGCTCACCACCGTCAACTCCAGATACGCAGTATTTT.